This T cell receptor beta chain was profiled in a study of shared clonotypes between healthy human individuals. Regarding the study as a whole: Sorted-subset sequencing was shown by rarefaction to be incomplete despite large depth.

The naive CD8 subset, CD45RO-negative cells positively selected for CCR7, excluded terminally differentiated effector memory CD45RA+ cells. Donors, without exception, were Caucasian adults residing in Nashville, Tennessee. The V gene end was trimmed by 0 bases and the J gene end by 7 bases; junction bases not matched to a gene: 9. Germline-derived CDR1 and CDR2 are SGHRS and YFSETQ. This CDR3 spans 15 amino acids. About this clone itself: Its antigen is undetermined.

Libraries were prepared by immunoSEQ multiplex PCR; TCRdb keeps only in-frame clonotypes and omits some of them. The table shows hundreds of thousands of clones, with 90% to 97% occurring only once. This TCR was sampled from a woman in her 30s in good health. The sample taken for sequencing was naive CD8+ T cells sorted from blood. The V and J genes are TRBV5-1 and TRBJ1-2, with 7 bases aligning to TRBD1. The CDR3 loop is CASSLARQGIRGYTF. In nucleotides, the CDR3 is TGCGCCAGCAGCTTGGCCCGACAGGGCATCCGTGGCTACACCTTC.